The rows below give T cell receptor beta chains drawn from one sample of a study of human T cells and chemical hapten exposure. TCRdb itself ran the RACE reads through MiXCR, one entry per CDR3 protein. This table holds approximately 97,000 distinct CDR3 sequences, 25% to 35% found once. The source material was whole blood, sampled in connection with sensitization to the hapten diphenylcyclopropenone (DPC). These receptors originate from a man aged 35 to 55 with alopecia areata. Some clones in this sample may be carry-over from other donors' samples. The CDR3 runs from the conserved cysteine through the conserved F or W. The D gene is left open where the match is weak. Rows give clone size only sometimes, using once, few, many, or a class for an expanded clone.

TRBV20-1,few,TRBJ2-3,-,CSARDWDPQADTQYF,TGCAGTGCTAGGGATTGGGACCCCCAGGCAGATACGCAGTATTTT
TRBV5-1,many,TRBJ2-3,-,CASSFPTDTQYF,TGCGCCAGCAGCTTCCCCACAGATACGCAGTATTTT
TRBV6-6,-,TRBJ2-7,TRBD1,CASSYSKWDRGREQYF,TGTGCCAGCAGTTACTCGAAGTGGGACAGGGGGCGCGAGCAGTACTTC
TRBV20-1,-,TRBJ2-3,-,CSASLVSDTQYF,TGCAGTGCTAGCCTGGTTTCAGATACGCAGTATTTT
TRBV24-1,-,TRBJ1-5,-,CATSDCGQPQHF,TGTGCCACCAGTGATTGTGGTCAGCCCCAGCATTTT
TRBV7-6,-,TRBJ1-4,TRBD1,CASSLVGQINEKLFF,TGTGCCAGCAGCTTAGTGGGACAGATCAATGAAAAACTGTTTTTT
TRBV6-2/TRBV6-3,-,TRBJ2-3,-,CASSTSETDTQYF,TGTGCCAGCAGTACCAGCGAGACAGATACGCAGTATTTT
TRBV7-3,-,TRBJ2-1,-,CASSLSGPTEQFF,TGTGCCAGCAGCTTAAGCGGGCCCACTGAGCAGTTCTTC
TRBV20-1,few,TRBJ2-7,TRBD1,CSASSGTGDEQYF,TGCAGTGCTTCGTCCGGGACAGGGGACGAGCAGTACTTC
TRBV5-1,few,TRBJ2-5,-,CASSFVLPLQETQYF,TGCGCCAGCAGCTTCGTATTACCGCTCCAAGAGACCCAGTACTTC
TRBV27,few,TRBJ1-5,-,CASSFLGGREGQPQHF,TGTGCCAGCAGTTTTTTGGGGGGGAGAGAGGGTCAGCCCCAGCATTTT
TRBV18,-,TRBJ2-7,-,CASSPRRSGEQYF,TGTGCCAGCTCACCACGGCGAAGCGGGGAGCAGTACTTC
TRBV7-9,few,TRBJ2-3,TRBD1,CASSFPGTESTDTQYF,TGTGCCAGCAGCTTCCCCGGGACAGAAAGCACAGATACGCAGTATTTT
TRBV4-3,many,TRBJ2-1,TRBD1,CASSQNRGTHNEQFF,TGCGCCAGCAGCCAGAACAGGGGGACCCACAATGAGCAGTTCTTC
TRBV29-1,-,TRBJ2-3,-,CSARSSDTQYF,TGCAGCGCCCGCTCCTCCGATACGCAGTATTTT
TRBV12-3/TRBV12-4,-,TRBJ1-1,-,CASSEKRNTEAFF,TGTGCCAGCAGTGAGAAAAGGAACACTGAAGCTTTCTTT
TRBV12-3/TRBV12-4,-,TRBJ1-4,-,CASSLSGVNEKLFF,TGTGCCAGCAGTTTGTCGGGGGTTAATGAAAAACTGTTTTTT
TRBV6-1,few,TRBJ2-7,-,CASSATGGTNEQYF,TGTGCCAGCAGTGCAACAGGAGGTACGAACGAGCAGTACTTC
TRBV28,-,TRBJ2-7,TRBD2,CASSSRGREAAYEQYF,TGTGCCAGCAGTTCCCGCGGGAGGGAGGCCGCCTACGAGCAGTACTTC
TRBV6-5,-,TRBJ1-2,TRBD1,CASSYSPSAGGSYGYTF,TGTGCCAGCAGTTACTCTCCTTCTGCAGGGGGAAGCTATGGCTACACCTTC
TRBV20-1,few,TRBJ2-1,TRBD2,CSAPAGLASSYNEQFF,TGCAGTGCTCCTGCGGGACTAGCGAGCTCCTACAATGAGCAGTTCTTC
TRBV12-3/TRBV12-4,-,TRBJ2-3,TRBD2,CAIGAGGDGTDTQYF,TGTGCCATCGGGGCGGGGGGGGATGGCACAGATACGCAGTATTTT
TRBV20-1,-,TRBJ2-1,-,CSAKHSNEQFF,TGCAGTGCTAAGCATAGCAATGAGCAGTTCTTC
TRBV3-1,many,TRBJ2-2,TRBD2,CASSWTSGSHTGELFF,TGTGCCAGCAGCTGGACTAGCGGGAGTCACACCGGGGAGCTGTTTTTT
TRBV27,few,TRBJ2-1,-,CASSSSIGTSSYNEQFF,TGTGCCAGCAGTTCATCGATCGGGACATCCTCCTACAATGAGCAGTTCTTC
TRBV9,-,TRBJ2-6,TRBD2,CASSARLAGIGANVLTF,TGTGCCAGCAGCGCCCGACTAGCGGGGATTGGGGCCAACGTCCTGACTTTC
TRBV4-3,-,TRBJ2-7,-,CASSQEALEYEQYF,TGCGCCAGCAGCCAAGAGGCGCTAGAGTACGAGCAGTACTTC
TRBV7-2,-,TRBJ2-4,-,CASSYLTRGATDRAKNIQYF,TGTGCCAGCAGCTACCTGACACGTGGGGCGACTGATCGAGCCAAAAACATTCAGTACTTC
TRBV7-2,few,TRBJ2-2,-,CASSFRSGGKTGELFF,TGTGCCAGCAGCTTCCGTTCCGGTGGGAAAACCGGGGAGCTGTTTTTT
TRBV5-1,few,TRBJ2-7,-,CASSNRAPYEQYF,TGCGCCAGCAGTAACAGGGCGCCCTACGAGCAGTACTTC
TRBV7-9,-,TRBJ1-1,TRBD1,CASSLRQGPDTEAFF,TGTGCCAGCAGCCTCCGACAGGGGCCTGACACTGAAGCTTTCTTT
TRBV11-2,few,TRBJ1-5,TRBD1,CASSGGTGENQPQHF,TGTGCCAGCAGCGGAGGGACAGGGGAAAATCAGCCCCAGCATTTT
TRBV28,-,TRBJ1-6,TRBD1,CASSNPGTGESPLHF,TGTGCCAGCAGTAATCCCGGGACAGGGGAGTCACCCCTCCACTTT
TRBV7-2,-,TRBJ2-7,-,CASSFGTGLGYEQYF,TGTGCCAGCAGCTTCGGAACAGGGTTGGGGTACGAGCAGTACTTC
TRBV10-3,-,TRBJ2-3,-,CAISESDTQYF,TGTGCCATCAGTGAGTCGGATACGCAGTATTTT
TRBV12-3/TRBV12-4,few,TRBJ2-2,-,CASSQLGASFLSTGELFF,TGTGCCAGCAGTCAACTGGGGGCAAGTTTTTTAAGCACCGGGGAGCTGTTTTTT
TRBV20-1,few,TRBJ1-4,-,CSASKGAEKLFF,TGCAGTGCTAGCAAAGGGGCGGAAAAACTGTTTTTT
TRBV4-1,few,TRBJ2-1,TRBD2,CASSQDAGGTMEFF,TGCGCCAGCAGCCAAGATGCGGGAGGGACTATGGAGTTCTTC
TRBV20-1,-,TRBJ2-1,TRBD2,CSVGLAEHLSSYNEQFF,TGCAGTGTTGGACTAGCGGAGCACTTGAGCTCCTACAATGAGCAGTTCTTC
TRBV5-5,few,TRBJ2-7,TRBD1,CASSSGTGFEQYF,TGTGCCAGCAGCTCGGGGACAGGGTTTGAGCAGTACTTC
TRBV20-1,-,TRBJ2-5,TRBD2,CSSPPLAGQETQYF,TGCAGTTCCCCTCCACTAGCGGGACAAGAGACCCAGTACTTC
TRBV18,few,TRBJ1-2,-,CASSPQEANYGYTF,TGTGCCAGCTCACCACAGGAAGCTAACTATGGCTACACCTTC
TRBV10-3,-,TRBJ2-7,-,CAISDPPGSSYEQYF,TGTGCCATCAGTGACCCCCCCGGGTCCTCCTACGAGCAGTACTTC